These T cell receptor beta chains were read from a single sample in a study of blood T cell repertoires in COVID-19. Here immunoSEQ multiplex PCR was the method, and the copy in TCRdb shows in-frame clones only, minus some. The sample carries 68,000 or so clones, more than 70% recorded once. Sequencing was carried out using peripheral blood. The receptors derive from a man in his fifties with acute or convalescent COVID-19. Each CDR3 is given with its conserved first and last residue. A D gene is named only where the DNA matches it firmly. Only some rows state a clone size, as once, few, many or a class for expanded clones.

>TRBJ1-1|.|.|TRBV2
CASRHPTEKNTEAFF
TGTGCCAGCAGACACCCGACAGAAAAGAACACTGAAGCTTTCTTT
>TRBJ1-1|TRBD1|.|TRBV27
CASSAHRGNTEAFF
TGTGCCAGCAGTGCACACAGGGGGAACACTGAAGCTTTCTTT
>TRBJ2-1|TRBD1|.|TRBV19
CASSAPRQGAYNEQFF
TGTGCCAGTAGCGCTCCAAGACAGGGAGCCTACAATGAGCAGTTCTTC
>TRBJ2-7|.|.|TRBV18
CASSQTANNYEQYF
TGTGCCAGCTCACAGACAGCAAACAACTACGAGCAGTACTTC
>TRBJ2-2|TRBD1|.|TRBV9
CASSSRQGPTGELFF
TGTGCCAGCAGCTCCCGACAGGGACCTACCGGGGAGCTGTTTTTT
>TRBJ2-2|TRBD1|.|TRBV18
CASSPQDRESGELFF
TGTGCCAGCTCACCACAGGACAGGGAGTCCGGGGAGCTGTTTTTT
>TRBJ2-7|TRBD2|.|TRBV11-2
CASSPGTSGGTEQYF
TGTGCCAGCAGCCCCGGGACTAGCGGGGGGACCGAGCAGTACTTC
>TRBJ2-1|TRBD1|.|TRBV11-3
CASSRDPQGDEQFF
TGTGCCAGCAGCCGGGACCCCCAGGGGGATGAGCAGTTCTTC
>TRBJ2-6|.|.|TRBV5-1
CASSLSPPGSGANVLTF
TGCGCCAGCAGCTTGTCACCACCGGGCTCTGGGGCCAACGTCCTGACTTTC
>TRBJ2-5|TRBD2|.|TRBV10-3
CAISEPRLAGDETQYF
TGTGCCATCAGTGAGCCTAGACTAGCGGGGGACGAGACCCAGTACTTC
>TRBJ2-7|.|.|TRBV24-1
CATSDFPAYEQYF
TGTGCCACCAGTGATTTTCCCGCCTACGAGCAGTACTTC
>TRBJ1-6|TRBD1|.|TRBV18
CASSPQSGQGASLYNSPLHF
TGTGCCAGCTCACCACAATCCGGGCAGGGGGCTTCCCTATATAATTCACCCCTCCACTTT
>TRBJ2-3|TRBD2|.|TRBV5-5
CASSARTSGGRTDTQYF
TGTGCCAGCAGCGCGCGCACTAGCGGGGGGCGGACAGATACGCAGTATTTT
>TRBJ1-5|.|.|TRBV2
CASSAQRGGNQPQHF
TGTGCCAGCAGTGCGCAAAGGGGTGGCAATCAGCCCCAGCATTTT
>TRBJ1-1|.|few|TRBV14
CASSQVISTEAFF
TGTGCCAGCAGTCAAGTGATCAGCACTGAAGCTTTCTTT
>TRBJ2-7|TRBD1|.|TRBV18
CASSPQTGQVLPYEQYF
TGTGCCAGCTCACCTCAAACTGGACAGGTTCTCCCCTACGAGCAGTACTTC
>TRBJ1-5|.|.|TRBV7-2
CASSLREGWVQPQHF
TGTGCCAGCAGCTTAAGGGAGGGTTGGGTTCAGCCCCAGCATTTT
>TRBJ2-3|.|.|TRBV30
CAWNEGGTDTQYF
TGTGCCTGGAATGAAGGGGGCACAGATACGCAGTATTTT
>TRBJ2-7|.|.|TRBV9
CASSVGFRAINEQYF
TGTGCCAGCAGCGTAGGATTCAGGGCCATCAACGAGCAGTACTTC
>TRBJ1-4|TRBD1|.|TRBV19
CASSPTGVGEKLFF
TGTGCCAGTAGCCCGACAGGGGTTGGAGAAAAACTGTTTTTT
>TRBJ2-7|.|.|TRBV7-9
CASSLAGSSYEQYF
TGTGCCAGCAGCTTAGCCGGGAGCTCCTACGAGCAGTACTTC
>TRBJ2-7|TRBD1|.|TRBV12-3/TRBV12-4
CASSRDSSYEQYF
TGTGCCAGCAGTCGGGACAGTTCCTACGAGCAGTACTTC
>TRBJ1-1|.|.|TRBV9
CASSVRGSGTEAFF
TGTGCCAGCAGCGTCCGCGGGTCGGGAACTGAAGCTTTCTTT
>TRBJ1-2|TRBD1|.|TRBV5-8
CASSRQGHYGYTF
TGTGCCAGCAGCCGACAGGGCCACTATGGCTACACCTTC
>TRBJ1-3|.|.|TRBV14
CASSQGGSGNTIYF
TGTGCCAGCAGCCAAGGCGGCTCTGGAAACACCATATATTTT
>TRBJ2-5|TRBD2|.|TRBV6-5
CASSRGGIETQYF
TGTGCCAGCAGTCGGGGAGGGATCGAGACCCAGTACTTC
>TRBJ2-5|TRBD2|once|TRBV5-1
CASSYGTSGRVRETQYF
TGCGCCAGCAGCTACGGGACTAGCGGGAGGGTTCGGGAGACCCAGTACTTC
>TRBJ1-5|.|.|TRBV21-1
CASPYRGPKAGGAQPQHF
TGTGCCAGCCCCTACCGAGGACCTAAGGCCGGCGGGGCTCAGCCCCAGCATTTT
>TRBJ2-1|TRBD2|once|TRBV9
CASSVWTSGRSNEQFF
TGTGCCAGCAGCGTCTGGACTAGCGGGAGAAGCAATGAGCAGTTCTTC
>TRBJ2-7|TRBD2|once|TRBV24-1
CATSDRTSGSGYEQYF
TGTGCCACCAGTGATAGGACTAGCGGGAGTGGGTACGAGCAGTACTTC
>TRBJ2-2|.|.|TRBV11-3
CASSLAQNTGELFF
TGTGCCAGCAGCTTAGCCCAAAACACCGGGGAGCTGTTTTTT
>TRBJ2-2|TRBD1|.|TRBV6-6
CASSARDSNTGELFF
TGTGCCAGCAGTGCCCGGGACAGCAACACCGGGGAGCTGTTTTTT
>TRBJ2-3|TRBD2|.|TRBV5-1
CASSLGGGLSDTQYF
TGCGCCAGCAGCTTAGGCGGGGGGTTGTCAGATACGCAGTATTTT
>TRBJ2-5|.|.|TRBV27
CASNPKGELETQYF
TGTGCCAGCAACCCAAAGGGGGAATTAGAGACCCAGTACTTC
>TRBJ2-7|TRBD2|.|TRBV27
CASRQGLAGSYEQYF
TGTGCCAGCAGGCAAGGACTAGCGGGCTCCTACGAGCAGTACTTC
>TRBJ2-6|.|.|TRBV19
CASSFRTDSVLGANVLTF
TGTGCCAGTAGTTTCCGGACAGATTCTGTTCTGGGGGCCAACGTCCTGACTTTC
>TRBJ2-1|.|once|TRBV3-1/TRBV3-2
CASSQVAGSLDEQFF
TGTGCCAGCAGCCAAGTGGCGGGTTCGTTGGATGAGCAGTTCTTC
>TRBJ1-5|.|.|TRBV11-2
CASSDDRSNQPQHF
TGTGCCAGCAGCGATGACAGGAGCAATCAGCCCCAGCATTTT
>TRBJ2-1|TRBD1|few|TRBV27
CASSWTGGFYEQFF
TGTGCCAGCAGTTGGACAGGCGGTTTCTATGAGCAGTTCTTC
>TRBJ1-5|TRBD1|.|TRBV6-5
CATRWDSNSNQPQHF
TGTGCCACCCGATGGGACAGCAATAGCAATCAGCCCCAGCATTTT
>TRBJ2-2|.|few|TRBV28
CASSLGLNLNTGELFF
TGTGCCAGCAGTTTAGGCCTTAATTTAAACACCGGGGAGCTGTTTTTT
>TRBJ1-2|TRBD1|.|TRBV5-6
CASSFGTGSYGYTF
TGTGCCAGCAGCTTCGGGACAGGGAGCTATGGCTACACCTTC
>TRBJ1-2|.|.|TRBV6-5
CASSSRQDNTF
TGTGCCAGCAGTTCCCGACAGGATAATACCTTC
>TRBJ1-3|.|.|TRBV4-1
CASSQGRSNTIYF
TGCGCCAGCAGCCAAGGTAGGAGCAACACCATATATTTT
>TRBJ1-4|.|.|TRBV21-1
CASSKKHRGGKLFF
TGTGCCAGCAGCAAAAAGCACAGGGGAGGAAAACTGTTTTTT
>TRBJ2-2|TRBD1|.|TRBV2
CASWRQEDRGGENTGELFF
TGTGCCAGCTGGCGGCAAGAGGACAGGGGGGGTGAAAACACCGGGGAGCTGTTTTTT
>TRBJ2-1|TRBD2|few|TRBV4-2
CASSQRSGNNEQFF
TGTGCCAGCAGCCAACGAAGCGGGAACAATGAGCAGTTCTTC